This is a list of T cell receptor beta chains from one sample in a study of cytomegalovirus exposure and HLA in healthy donors. Measured with immunoSEQ multiplex PCR; TCRdb has only the in-frame clones, and not every one. The sample lists some 150,000 clones; 70% to 85% were seen once. Specimen: PBMCs. These receptors were obtained from a middle-aged man in good health and CMV-seronegative. The CDR3 runs from the conserved cysteine through the conserved F or W. Each record gives: J gene, D gene, V gene, clone size, CDR3 DNA, CDR3 protein. D genes are given only for firm matches. Clone size is shown for a subset of rows, as once, few, many or a class of expanded clone.

TRBJ2-3 TRBD2 TRBV7-2 NA TGTGCCAGCAGCCCCACCAGCGGGAGGGCAGATACGCAGTATTTT CASSPTSGRADTQYF
TRBJ2-6 NA TRBV7-9 NA TGTTCCAGCAGCTCGATACTTAGGTTGGGCGGGGCCAACGTCCTGACTTTC CSSSSILRLGGANVLTF
TRBJ2-2 NA TRBV2 few TGTGCCAGCAGGAATGAGCTCCACACCGGGGAGCTGTTTTTT CASRNELHTGELFF
TRBJ2-2 TRBD1 TRBV6-5 NA TGTGCCAGCAAGACCAGGGGGCGCACCACCGGGGAGCTGTTTTTT CASKTRGRTTGELFF
TRBJ1-6 NA TRBV7-6 NA TGTGCCAGCAGCCCAACGGGGGGACCCCTCCACTTT CASSPTGGPLHF
TRBJ2-3 TRBD2 TRBV5-4 NA TGTGCCAGCAGCGGCGTGGCGGGAGCGGCAGATACGCAGTATTTT CASSGVAGAADTQYF
TRBJ1-5 TRBD1 TRBV19 NA TGTGCCAGTAGTTCTCCCCACCGACAGGGGAGCAATCAGCCCCAGCATTTT CASSSPHRQGSNQPQHF
TRBJ2-1 TRBD2 TRBV5-1 few TGCGCCAGCAGCTTGGGGACTAGCGGGAGGGCCTACAATGAGCAGTTCTTC CASSLGTSGRAYNEQFF
TRBJ2-1 NA TRBV6-5 NA TGTGCCAGCACTCGAAGGGGGAACTACAATGAGCAGTTCTTC CASTRRGNYNEQFF
TRBJ2-7 NA TRBV7-8 NA TGTGCCAGCAGCTTAGTCCAGGGGCAGATGTACGAGCAGTACTTC CASSLVQGQMYEQYF
TRBJ2-2 NA TRBV5-4 NA TGTGCCAGCAGCCCTCACTATGGCGGGGAGCTGTTTTTT CASSPHYGGELFF
TRBJ1-1 TRBD1 TRBV6-6 NA TGTGCCAGCAGTTACCCCGGACAGGGCGGCACTGAAGCTTTCTTT CASSYPGQGGTEAFF
TRBJ2-3 NA TRBV5-1 once TGCGCCAGCAGCTTTTCGGGAGCCCCGGGCACAGATACGCAGTATTTT CASSFSGAPGTDTQYF
TRBJ2-6 NA TRBV5-6 NA TGTGCCAGCGACCGATTCGCAGGGGCCAACGGCCTGACTTTC CASDRFAGANGLTF
TRBJ1-4 TRBD1 TRBV6-6 NA TGTGCCAGCAGTTGGGCTCGGGACAGGGAGGTGTTTTTT CASSWARDREVFF
TRBJ1-2 NA TRBV5-6 few TGTGCCAGCAGCTTGGTCAGTGTTCGATTGAGCTACACCTTC CASSLVSVRLSYTF
TRBJ2-3 TRBD2 TRBV30 NA TGTGCCTGGACCGACGGGACTAGCGGGGGCACAGATACGCAGTATTTT CAWTDGTSGGTDTQYF
TRBJ1-1 TRBD1 TRBV28 NA TGTGCCAGCCGACGAGACAGGGGGCTTGGTGAAGCTTTCTTT CASRRDRGLGEAFF
TRBJ2-7 NA TRBV11-2 NA TGTGCCAGCAGCTTACTTCCCTACGAGCAGTACTTC CASSLLPYEQYF
TRBJ1-4 TRBD1 TRBV28 once TGTGCCAGCGGGTTAACAGGGGGCGGAGAAAAACTGTTTTTT CASGLTGGGEKLFF
TRBJ1-2 NA TRBV7-9 NA TGTGCCGAGCAGCTTGTAGAACAGGTTGAGGGCTACACCTTC CAEQLVEQVEGYTF
TRBJ2-1 NA TRBV11-3 NA TGTGCCAGCAGCCCCCGCCCGGGGGTTAAGCAGTTCTTC CASSPRPGVKQFF
TRBJ2-7 TRBD1 TRBV10-1 few TGCGCCAGCAGGGGGGACAGGGTCAACGAGCAGTACTTC CASRGDRVNEQYF
TRBJ2-7 TRBD2 TRBV11-2 NA TGTGCCAGCAGCTTAAAGGGCCTTAGCGGGAGCGACGAGCGGTACTTC CASSLKGLSGSDERYF
TRBJ1-1 NA TRBV7-8 NA TGTGCCAGCAGCTCCAACAGGGAAGCTGAAGCTTTCTTT CASSSNREAEAFF
TRBJ2-1 TRBD2 TRBV29-1 NA TGCAGCGTGGGTAATAGCGGGAACAATGAGCAGTTCTTC CSVGNSGNNEQFF
TRBJ1-2 NA TRBV6-4 NA TGTGCCAGCAGTGATCCCCCTAATGCTGGCTACACCTTC CASSDPPNAGYTF
TRBJ2-5 NA TRBV7-9 once TGTTCCAGCAGCCCGGGACTCGGCGCCCCAATGGAGACCCAGTACTTC CSSSPGLGAPMETQYF
TRBJ1-5 NA TRBV6-5 NA TGTGCCAGCAGCACAGGGAGGGTTAATCAGCCCCAGCATTTT CASSTGRVNQPQHF